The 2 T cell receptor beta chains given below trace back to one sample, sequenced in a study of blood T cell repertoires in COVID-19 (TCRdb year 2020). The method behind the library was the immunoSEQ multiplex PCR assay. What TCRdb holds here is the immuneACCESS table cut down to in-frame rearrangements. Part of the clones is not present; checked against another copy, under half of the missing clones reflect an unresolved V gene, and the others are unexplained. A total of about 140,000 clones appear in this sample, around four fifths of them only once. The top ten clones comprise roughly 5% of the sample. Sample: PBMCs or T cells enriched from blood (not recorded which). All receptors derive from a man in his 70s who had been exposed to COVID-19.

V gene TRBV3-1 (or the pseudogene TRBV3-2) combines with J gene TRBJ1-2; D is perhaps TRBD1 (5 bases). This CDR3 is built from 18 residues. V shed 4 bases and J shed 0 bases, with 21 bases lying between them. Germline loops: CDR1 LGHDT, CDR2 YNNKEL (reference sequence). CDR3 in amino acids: CASSPGGVGGPTNYGYTF. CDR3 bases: TGTGCCAGCAGCCCCGGGGGGGTCGGGGGACCGACTAACTATGGCTACACCTTC.

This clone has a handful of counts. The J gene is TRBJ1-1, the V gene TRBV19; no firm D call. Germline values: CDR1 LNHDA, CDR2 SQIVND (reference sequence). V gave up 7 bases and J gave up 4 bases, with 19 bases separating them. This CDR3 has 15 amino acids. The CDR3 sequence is CASILFGVRGTEAFF. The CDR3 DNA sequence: TGTGCCAGTATCCTTTTCGGGGTGCGAGGCACTGAAGCTTTCTTT.